Listed below are T cell receptor beta chains from one sample, sequenced in a study of CD8 T cells in Susac syndrome. TCRdb called the immunoSEQ multiplex PCR reads again in MiXCR, with one record for every CDR3 protein. The data contain roughly 180,000 distinct CDR3 sequences, 85% to 95% of them singletons. Material for sequencing was CD4+ T cells from PBMCs. The source of these receptors is a human donor with multiple sclerosis. Both conserved end residues are part of each CDR3. The D gene is left open where the match is weak. The size entry is marked missing in some rows and otherwise reads once, few, many or a size class.

cdr3_aa	cdr3_nt	clone_size	d_call	v_call	j_call
CASSWTSGGAGEQFF	TGTGCCAGTAGCTGGACTAGCGGGGGGGCAGGGGAGCAGTTCTTC	.	TRBD2	TRBV19	TRBJ2-1
CASSDFRGQGNTEAFF	TGTGCCAGTAGTGATTTCCGTGGACAGGGGAACACTGAAGCTTTCTTT	.	TRBD1	TRBV19	TRBJ1-1
CASGEGFGGYTF	TGTGCCAGCGGCGAAGGTTTTGGCGGCTACACCTTC	.	.	TRBV2	TRBJ1-2
CASSLTGPNQPQHF	TGTGCCAGCAGTTTAACGGGTCCCAATCAGCCCCAGCATTTT	.	.	TRBV12-3/TRBV12-4	TRBJ1-5
CSVRAGSYGYTF	TGCAGCGTGAGAGCTGGGTCCTATGGCTACACCTTC	.	.	TRBV29-1	TRBJ1-2
CAWGQVTYEQYF	TGTGCCTGGGGACAGGTGACCTACGAGCAGTACTTC	.	TRBD1	TRBV30	TRBJ2-7
CASSIQGLTYGYTF	TGTGCCAGTAGTATACAGGGGCTTACCTATGGCTACACCTTC	.	.	TRBV19	TRBJ1-2
CASSIVWGGPNTEAFF	TGTGCCAGTAGTATAGTTTGGGGAGGACCAAACACTGAAGCTTTCTTT	once	.	TRBV19	TRBJ1-1
CATSRDSGEAFF	TGTGCCACCAGCCGGGACAGCGGAGAAGCTTTCTTT	once	TRBD1	TRBV15	TRBJ1-1
CAGQGEPYEQYF	TGTGCCGGCCAGGGGGAGCCCTACGAGCAGTACTTC	.	TRBD1	TRBV2	TRBJ2-7
CASSVGQGAEAFF	TGTGCCAGCAGCGTTGGACAGGGGGCTGAAGCTTTCTTT	few	TRBD1	TRBV9	TRBJ1-1
CASSRQGTGNTGELFF	TGTGCCAGCAGCCGACAAGGGACAGGGAACACCGGGGAGCTGTTTTTT	.	TRBD1	TRBV28	TRBJ2-2
CASSWAGGSNPPLTKQFF	TGTGCCAGCAGTTGGGCAGGGGGTTCCAATCCGCCTTTAACCAAGCAGTTCTTC	.	TRBD1	TRBV27	TRBJ2-1
CASSVGQGTHADTQYF	TGTGCCAGCAGCGTGGGACAGGGCACGCATGCAGATACGCAGTATTTT	.	TRBD1	TRBV7-9	TRBJ2-3
CASSRQGKETQYF	TGTGCCAGCTCCCGACAGGGCAAAGAGACCCAGTACTTC	.	TRBD1	TRBV18	TRBJ2-5
CASRQGGQRGETQYF	TGTGCCAGCAGGCAAGGAGGACAGCGTGGAGAGACCCAGTACTTC	.	.	TRBV3-1	TRBJ2-5
CASSSLRTGGYEKLFF	TGTGCCAGCAGCTCCTTAAGGACAGGGGGCTATGAAAAACTGTTTTTT	.	TRBD1	TRBV28	TRBJ1-4
CSARRANRGYSNQPQHF	TGCAGTGCTAGAAGGGCTAACAGGGGCTATAGCAATCAGCCCCAGCATTTT	.	TRBD1	TRBV20-1	TRBJ1-5
CASSPSGGESSTF	TGCGCCAGCAGCCCGTCAGGGGGGGAGAGTAGCACCTTC	.	TRBD1	TRBV5-1	TRBJ1-2
CASSLGSGGYEQYF	TGTGCCAGCAGCTTAGGATCGGGAGGGTACGAGCAGTACTTC	.	TRBD2	TRBV13	TRBJ2-7
CASSVTGGFQETQYF	TGTGCCAGCAGCGTAACGGGGGGCTTTCAAGAGACCCAGTACTTC	.	.	TRBV9	TRBJ2-5
CASSWLAGPYEQYF	TGCGCCAGCAGCTGGTTAGCGGGACCCTACGAGCAGTACTTC	.	TRBD2	TRBV5-1	TRBJ2-7
CASSLADALGSRRRLEQYF	TGTGCCAGCAGTTTAGCAGATGCCCTAGGTAGTAGAAGGCGTTTGGAGCAGTACTTC	.	.	TRBV12-3/TRBV12-4	TRBJ2-7
CASSPGFLGGTQYF	TGTGCCAGCAGTCCAGGATTTTTAGGGGGAACCCAGTACTTC	.	.	TRBV2	TRBJ2-7
CASSLPGTNTGELFF	TGTGCCAGCAGCCTGCCGGGGACGAACACCGGGGAGCTGTTTTTT	once	.	TRBV5-6	TRBJ2-2
CASSLGTGTELQYF	TGTGCCAGCAGCTTAGGAACCGGGACGGAACTACAGTACTTC	.	.	TRBV7-2	TRBJ2-7
CASSPQGGYNSPLHF	TGTGCCAGCAGCCCACAGGGGGGGTATAATTCACCCCTCCACTTT	.	TRBD1	TRBV2	TRBJ1-6
CASITTSAAETQYF	TGTGCCAGCATTACGACTAGCGCGGCGGAGACCCAGTACTTC	.	TRBD2	TRBV6-1	TRBJ2-5
CASSTSGQETQYF	TGTGCCAGCTCGACTAGCGGTCAAGAGACCCAGTACTTC	.	TRBD2	TRBV18	TRBJ2-5
CATSDPQGVGNQPQHF	TGTGCCACCAGTGATCCACAGGGGGTAGGCAATCAGCCCCAGCATTTT	.	TRBD1	TRBV24-1	TRBJ1-5
CASSEGPGARTEAFF	TGTGCCAGCAGTGAAGGCCCAGGGGCGCGCACTGAAGCTTTCTTT	.	.	TRBV2	TRBJ1-1
CAISVRAPGTAGELFF	TGTGCCATCAGTGTCAGAGCCCCGGGAACCGCCGGGGAGCTGTTTTTT	.	.	TRBV10-3	TRBJ2-2
CASRSGSGNTEAFF	TGCGCCAGCAGGAGCGGGTCGGGCAACACTGAAGCTTTCTTT	.	.	TRBV5-1	TRBJ1-1
CSATDRGFGDEQFF	TGCAGCGCCACGGACAGGGGGTTTGGCGATGAGCAGTTCTTC	.	TRBD1	TRBV29-1	TRBJ2-1
CASSPGDSENTEAFF	TGTGCCAGCTCACCTGGGGACTCAGAGAACACTGAAGCTTTCTTT	.	.	TRBV18	TRBJ1-1
CASSTGLAGVRQETQYF	TGTGCCAGTAGTACTGGACTAGCGGGAGTGCGGCAAGAGACCCAGTACTTC	.	TRBD2	TRBV19	TRBJ2-5
CASSLSYANSNQPQHF	TGTGCCAGCAGTTTATCGTACGCAAATAGCAATCAGCCCCAGCATTTT	.	.	TRBV12-3/TRBV12-4	TRBJ1-5
CSARVGRGNTEAFF	TGCAGTGCTAGGGTCGGACGGGGAAACACTGAAGCTTTCTTT	.	.	TRBV20-1	TRBJ1-1
CASSQGDSSYEQYF	TGTGCCAGCAGCCAAGGTGACAGCAGCTACGAGCAGTACTTC	.	.	TRBV3-1	TRBJ2-7
CASNVGWRGYEQYF	TGTGCCAGCAACGTCGGCTGGCGGGGCTACGAGCAGTACTTC	.	.	TRBV2	TRBJ2-7
CASSYSGGEETQYF	TGTGCCAGCAGCTATAGCGGGGGGGAAGAGACCCAGTACTTC	.	TRBD2	TRBV2	TRBJ2-5
CATSDVGQDEQFF	TGTGCCACCAGTGATGTGGGGCAGGATGAGCAGTTCTTC	once	.	TRBV24-1	TRBJ2-1